This T cell receptor (beta chain) originates from a study of vaccination effects on CD4 cells after COVID-19. Study-level findings and limits: Just 1 of 255 vaccine-induced clones in healthy recipients was cross-reactive.

Viral peptide pool expansion of antigen-specific CD4+ T cells preceded sequencing in the ViraFEST assay. Culture lasted roughly 9 days before CD4+ T cell isolation. Having tested negative for nucleocapsid antibodies, the vaccine recipients showed no prior SARS-CoV-2 infection. Cultures received IL-2 medium that replaced half the medium on days 3 and 7. Trimming cost V 2 bases and J 2 bases; bases outside gene matches: 6. Germline CDR1 is ENHRY and CDR2 is SYGVKD. The CDR3 covers 16 residues. This clone has only a few counts. The antigen remains undetermined. Profiled with immunoSEQ multiplex PCR; TCRdb holds only in-frame clones, not every one. This table has approximately 54,000 clones, 65% to 90% appearing once.

The receptor was derived from a human donor who received a COVID-19 vaccine. The sequencing here drew on CD4+ T cells from PBMCs cultured with HCoV-229E spike peptides, taken before COVID-19 vaccination. V usage is TRBV10-3 and J usage is TRBJ1-2, with TRBD1 matching over 9 bases. The CDR3 sequence: CAISEPGTGRNYGYTF. CDR3 coding DNA: TGTGCCATCAGTGAGCCTGGGACAGGGCGAAACTATGGCTACACCTTC.